The T cell receptor (beta chain) described here comes from a study of T-cell reconstitution after alpha-beta-depleted transplantation in children. Regarding the study as a whole: High day-60 TCRbeta diversity in some patients came from surviving recipient T cells and thymic progenitors. At around two months after transplant, the alpha-beta T cells were reportedly derived from several hundred expanded clones that came from non-depleted graft cells.

The V gene lost 1 base and the J gene lost 2 bases, with 11 bases spanning the gap. The CDR3 extends over 14 amino acids. Germline V gene lookup returns CDR1 DFQATT and CDR2 SNEGSKA (reference sequence). Comment on this clonotype: Antigen: not known.

Using unique molecular identifiers, the investigators prepared the TCRbeta library. TCRdb processed the PCR reads anew with MiXCR; each CDR3 protein has one entry. The sample records 780,000 or so distinct CDR3 sequences, approximately 15% being singletons. V is TRBV20-1 and J is TRBJ1-1; no firm D call. This sample comprised PBMCs, mostly from graft donor cells, obtained 360 days after TCRalphabeta/CD19-depleted stem cell transplant. The sequence derives from a male patient aged 5 to 17 who had a stem cell transplant for acute lymphoblastic leukemia, so the T cells may come from the graft donor. CDR3 nucleotide sequence: TGCAGTGCTAGAGTGGGGAGCATAAACACTGAAGCTTTCTTT. As protein: CSARVGSINTEAFF.